What follows are 12 T cell receptor beta chains derived from one specimen sequenced in a study of T-cell memory formation after mild COVID-19. TCRdb reprocessed the 5' RACE reads via MiXCR and lists one record per CDR3 protein. The data show roughly 310,000 distinct CDR3 sequences, with more than 15% seen just once and over 20% held by the top ten. Sequencing input: PBMCs or a T cell subset sorted from them (not recorded which). The receptors shown here come from a man in his late teens or twenties who had mild COVID-19 (a few samples of this study predate the infection). Cell type and time point are not known.

This clonotype was seen a few times. The chain uses TRBV5-6 and TRBJ1-1, with D perhaps matching TRBD1 (6 bases). CDR3 length: 15 amino acids. Trimming removed 2 bases from V and 5 bases from J, with 16 bases in between. The germline CDR1 and CDR2 sequences are SGHDT and YYEEEE. Here the CDR3 reads CASSFHRGLGTEAFF. The DNA of the CDR3 is TGTGCCAGCAGCTTTCATCGGGGGCTTGGGACTGAAGCTTTCTTT. The whole variable domain, filled in from reference TRBV5-6 and TRBJ1-1, reads DAGVTQSPTHLIKTRGQQVTLRCSPKSGHDTVSWYQQALGQGPQFIFQYYEEEERQRGNFPDRFSGHQFPNYSSELNVNALLLGDSALYLCASSFHRGLGTEAFFGQGTRLTVV.

The chain recombines TRBV18 with TRBJ2-5; 7 nucleotides line up with TRBD1. Germline lookup yields CDR1 KGHSH and CDR2 LQKENI. The ends lost 2 bases at V and 2 bases at J; junction bases unmatched: 2. CDR3 size: 14 residues. In DNA form, the CDR3 reads TGTGCCAGCTCACCAAGGGACAGACAAGAGACCCAGTACTTC. This encodes CASSPRDRQETQYF.

The chain carries TRBV9 and TRBJ1-2; D is possibly TRBD1 (5 bases). The V gene's germline CDR1 is SGDLS and CDR2 YYNGEE. The germline V and J ends were trimmed by 3 bases and 1 base, with 7 bases remaining between them. The CDR3 is made up of 13 amino acids. CDR3 coding DNA: TGTGCCAGCAGCGAGACAGTTAACTATGGCTACACCTTC. Amino acids: CASSETVNYGYTF.

This clonotype has only a few counts. The chain is built from TRBV7-9 and TRBJ1-2, with TRBD1 matching 8 bases. Germline V lookup: CDR1 SEHNR, CDR2 FQNEAQ (reference sequence). J gave up 7 bases and V 3 bases, and 1 base lay outside the gene matches. There are 12 residues in the CDR3. The CDR3 loop reads CASSLDRAGYTF. CDR3 DNA: TGTGCCAGCAGCTTGGACAGGGCTGGCTACACCTTC. The full variable domain, with the rest looked up from reference TRBV7-9 and TRBJ1-2, is DTGVSQNPRHKITKRGQNVTFRCDPISEHNRLYWYRQTLGQGPEFLTYFQNEAQLEKSRLLSDRFSAERPKGSFSTLEIQRTEQGDSAMYLCASSLDRAGYTFGSGTRLTVV.

The table lists this clonotype with many counts. This chain links TRBV12-3 or TRBV12-4 with TRBJ1-5; 10 bases are shared with TRBD1. V shed 6 bases, J shed 5 bases, and the junction held 1 base outside the gene matches. The CDR3 loop spans 13 amino acids. CDR3 coding DNA: TGTGCCAGCAGGGGGACAGGGGATCAGCCCCAGCATTTT. This translates into CASRGTGDQPQHF.

This chain links TRBV7-2 with TRBJ2-7; perhaps TRBD2 as D (7 bases). V gave up 3 bases and J gave up 3 bases, with 12 bases separating them. CDR1 is SGHTA, CDR2 FQGNSA, per germline. CDR3 length: 14 residues. This CDR3 reads CASSFGGGGYEQYF. CDR3 DNA sequence: TGTGCCAGCAGCTTTGGGGGAGGGGGCTACGAGCAGTACTTC.

The V call is TRBV27, the J call TRBJ2-7; 11 bases agree with TRBD1. The CDR3 has 15 residues. In germline, CDR1 is MNHEY, CDR2 SMNVEV (reference sequence). V was clipped by 4 bases and J by 3 bases; unmatched bases: 5. The CDR3 loop is CASSWTGGQSYEQYF. The CDR3 coding sequence is TGTGCCAGCAGTTGGACAGGGGGCCAGAGCTACGAGCAGTACTTC.

This clonotype has more than one count but fewer than ten. The chain combines TRBV13 with TRBJ2-3; no firm D call. CDR1 PRHDT and CDR2 FYEKMQ come from the germline V gene (reference sequence). The V gene lost 6 bases and the J gene lost 2 bases, with 15 bases spanning the gap. This CDR3 is built from 15 residues. Here the CDR3 reads CASRLTYQSTDTQYF. In DNA form, the CDR3 reads TGTGCCAGCAGATTGACCTACCAATCCACAGATACGCAGTATTTT.

The chain recombines TRBV28 with TRBJ1-4; D is unresolved. Germline-derived CDR1 and CDR2 are MDHEN and SYDVKM. This CDR3 spans 14 amino acids. With 4 bases removed from V and 2 bases from J, the gap between germline ends came to 8 bases. CDR3 nucleotide sequence: TGTGCCAGCAGTTCTCCTGGTACTAATGAAAAACTGTTTTTT. Translation: CASSSPGTNEKLFF.

In its sample, this clonotype was seen a few times. The chain carries TRBV7-9 and TRBJ2-7, with D uncertain. V lost 5 bases to trimming and J lost 3 bases, with 11 bases between them. Germline V gene lookup returns CDR1 SEHNR and CDR2 FQNEAQ (reference sequence). The CDR3 loop spans 13 amino acids. CDR3 sequence reads: CASSPLPVYEQYF. In DNA, the CDR3 is TGTGCCAGCAGCCCGCTTCCTGTCTACGAGCAGTACTTC.

This clonotype was counted between two and nine times. The chain combines TRBV4-1 with TRBJ2-7; no firm D call. The V end was cut by 4 bases, the J end by 6 bases, with 13 bases between. Germline V CDR1 and CDR2: MGHRA, YSYEKL. This CDR3 is built from 13 residues. The CDR3 region is CASSLGVSGEQYF. The CDR3 nucleotides read TGCGCCAGCAGCCTTGGGGTCTCGGGCGAGCAGTACTTC.

The chain uses TRBV7-9 and TRBJ2-5, with 7 bases fitting TRBD1. Germline assignment: CDR1 SEHNR and CDR2 FQNEAQ (reference sequence). This CDR3 is built from 13 residues. The trim removed 5 bases at V and 7 bases at J, leaving 7 bases unmatched. The CDR3 nucleotides are TGTGCCAGCAGCCGGGGACAGACCCGGACCCAGTACTTC. It is translated as CASSRGQTRTQYF.